Below, 12 T cell receptor beta chains from the same sample are listed, as sequenced in a study of cytomegalovirus exposure and HLA in healthy donors. 13 Jbeta primers and 60 Vbeta primers were used for the PCR. TCRdb's table, derived via immunoSEQ multiplex PCR, lists solely in-frame clones and lacks some. The table shows about 130,000 clones, with approximately 70% occurring only once. The sample consisted of PBMCs. The receptors shown here come from an older woman in good health and CMV-seropositive.

The chain combines TRBV7-2 with TRBJ1-5; D call uncertain. The CDR3 has 14 residues. The V gene's germline CDR1 is SGHTA and CDR2 FQGNSA. Trimming left V 5 bases short and J 4 bases short, with 12 bases between. CDR3 sequence: CASSPDGINQPQHF. The CDR3 nucleotides read TGTGCCAGCAGCCCGGACGGGATAAATCAGCCCCAGCATTTT. Using reference TRBV7-2 and TRBJ1-5 for the parts outside the CDR3, the full variable domain is GAGVSQSPSNKVTEKGKDVELRCDPISGHTALYWYRQSLGQGLEFLIYFQGNSAPDKSGLPSDRFSAERTGGSVSTLTIQRTQQEDSAVYLCASSPDGINQPQHFGDGTRLSIL.

The chain is built from TRBV6-1 and TRBJ2-1; 7 positions agree with TRBD1. V shed 4 bases and J 8 bases; nucleotides not matched to a gene: 2. CDR1 is MNHNS and CDR2 is SASEGT in the germline V gene. The CDR3 has 12 residues. The CDR3 protein is CASSGDSDEQFF. In DNA form, the CDR3 reads TGTGCCAGCAGTGGGGACAGTGATGAGCAGTTCTTC.

The CDR3 protein is CASSDGTAWRGTEAFF. The CDR3 nucleotides are TGCGCCAGCAGCGACGGGACAGCATGGCGGGGTACTGAAGCTTTCTTT. This chain connects TRBV5-1 to TRBJ1-1; TRBD1 matches 7 bases. Germline loops: CDR1 SGHRS, CDR2 YFSETQ. V trimming: 4 bases; J trimming: 5 bases; junction bases outside the gene matches: 14. There are 16 residues in the CDR3.

The chain's CDR3 is CASSGLQGTHSYNEQFF. The CDR3 bases are TGTGCCAGCAGCGGACTACAGGGGACCCACTCCTACAATGAGCAGTTCTTC. The J gene is TRBJ2-1, the V gene TRBV21-1; TRBD1 reflects the table's D call only, with no check against the DNA. TRBV21-1 is a pseudogene segment. The CDR3 length is 17 residues.

This chain links TRBV6-5 with TRBJ2-1; no definite D call. CDR3 length: 15 amino acids. The V and J ends lost 6 bases and 0 bases respectively, with 12 bases between them. Germline lookup yields CDR1 MNHEY and CDR2 SVGAGI. This chain's CDR3 is CASRPQTSSYNEQFF. The CDR3, as DNA: TGTGCCAGCAGACCACAGACGAGCTCCTACAATGAGCAGTTCTTC.

The chain combines TRBV29-1 with TRBJ2-2; 8 bases match TRBD1. Germline CDR1 is SQVTM and CDR2 is ANQGSEA. Trimming cost V 5 bases and J 3 bases; bases outside gene matches: 5. The CDR3 is 14 amino acids. The DNA of the CDR3 is TGCAGCGTTATGGGACAGGCATACACCGGGGAGCTGTTTTTT. It is translated as CSVMGQAYTGELFF.

The chain employs TRBV19 and TRBJ1-3, with D perhaps TRBD1 (6 bases). There are 14 residues in the CDR3. Germline CDR1 reads LNHDA; CDR2 reads SQIVND (reference sequence). The V and J ends lost 4 bases and 9 bases respectively, with 16 bases between them. CDR3 nucleotide sequence: TGTGCCAGTAGTACCTCGGCCCGAGGGGGCACCATATATTTT. It is translated as CASSTSARGGTIYF.

The chain joins TRBV18 to TRBJ1-1, with 7 nucleotides matching TRBD1. V lost 3 bases, J lost 8 bases, and 15 bases stayed unmatched. The CDR3 is made up of 16 amino acids. Germline V gene sequence: CDR1 KGHSH, CDR2 LQKENI. Written as DNA, the CDR3 is TGTGCCAGCTCACCTATCGGCAGGGGGGAAGTACGGGAAGCTTTCTTT. Its protein is CASSPIGRGEVREAFF.

The rearrangement joins TRBV6-5 to TRBJ1-1; 7 positions agree with TRBD1. Germline V CDR1 and CDR2: MNHEY, SVGAGI. The V gene end was trimmed by 4 bases and the J gene end by 7 bases; junction bases not matched to a gene: 6. This CDR3 is 13 amino acids long. CDR3 nucleotide sequence: TGTGCCAGCAGTTTGGGACAGCGAGGTGAAGCTTTCTTT. Translation gives CASSLGQRGEAFF.

The chain employs TRBV19 and TRBJ1-2; TRBD1 is a possible D gene (5 bases). Germline CDR1 reads LNHDA; CDR2 reads SQIVND (reference sequence). The ends were cut back, 5 bases at V and 4 bases at J, with 26 bases in the middle. CDR3 length: 18 residues. In DNA form, the CDR3 reads TGTGCCAGTAGTCCTGGAACATCCGGGACTCAGGGAGGCTATGGCTACACCTTC. Residues: CASSPGTSGTQGGYGYTF.

The sample holds one count of this clone. This rearrangement joins TRBV7-9 to TRBJ2-3; D is perhaps TRBD2 (7 bases). Germline V gene lookup returns CDR1 SEHNR and CDR2 FQNEAQ (reference sequence). CDR3 length equals 16 residues. V shed 5 bases and J shed 3 bases, with 18 bases lying between them. CDR3: CASSLGGGGATDTQYF. For the CDR3, the DNA is TGTGCCAGCAGCCTGGGAGGAGGGGGGGCGACAGATACGCAGTATTTT.

This clone was seen once. The chain joins TRBV19 to TRBJ1-2, with D unresolved. The V gene's germline CDR1 is LNHDA and CDR2 SQIVND (reference sequence). CDR3 length: 14 amino acids. The V and J ends lost 3 bases and 3 bases respectively, with 11 bases between them. The chain's CDR3 is CASSMGGYDYGYTF. In DNA form, the CDR3 reads TGTGCCAGTAGTATGGGAGGGTACGACTATGGCTACACCTTC.